Below, one T cell receptor (beta chain) is given with its context. This clonotype has more than one count but fewer than ten. It has no known antigen specificity. No much larger clone is present one base from it, and per-base qualities are unavailable. The sample's treatment or condition label is to be understood as: live attenuated yellow fever vaccine strain. At each blood-draw timepoint, two biological replicates of bulk PBMCs were collected. PBMCs were isolated from peripheral blood using a standard Ficoll-Paque protocol. TriZol was used to extract RNA from bulk PBMCs, from CD4 and CD8 fractions, and from dextramer-positive and dextramer-negative fractions. These data belong to a study of T cells after yellow fever vaccination (dated by TCRdb to the late 2010s). Looking at the study overall: Libraries from fractions with low cell numbers were prepared with the SMART-Seq v4 Ultra Low Input RNA kit. Bulk PBMC replicates and cell subsets were isolated from blood drawn at multiple timepoints before and after both primary and secondary immunization. To track T-cell clones before and after primary and booster YFV17D yellow fever vaccination, bulk TCR alpha and beta repertoires were sequenced longitudinally. Two healthy male donors, one aged 18 to 30 and one aged 30 to 40 years, were included in the cohort. Findings and caveats that apply to the study as a whole: A small fraction of clonotypes appeared in both the CD4 and CD8 compartments, likely as a result of convergent recombination. Because the study included only a couple of donors, the extent to which the findings can be generalized is limited. Because abundant contaminating clonotypes from the bulk population could be contained in FACS-sorted repertoires, computational filtering was required. After the booster, most of the clones that had expanded following primary vaccination were detected again (around 97% of CD4 and roughly nine tenths of CD8), which suggests that memory was broadly maintained. Compared with the primary T-cell response, the secondary T-cell response was faster but weaker, reaching its peak on day 5 rather than on day 15.

The CDR3 numbers 17 residues from cysteine through phenylalanine. Here the CDR3 DNA is all that survives: 51 bases in frame from base 1. Unmatched junction bases come to 7, with V trimmed by 5 bases and J by 0 bases. TCR cDNA was synthesized by 5'RACE template switching, which introduced a universal primer site and unique molecular identifiers. Priming of cDNA synthesis was performed from both the TCR alpha and TCR beta constant segments. Library amplification involved two PCR steps, and the second step added sample barcodes and sequencing adapters. Sequencing of libraries was done on Illumina HiSeq 2500 (2x100 bp) or NovaSeq (2x150 bp). For the original study's pipeline: Demultiplexing of reads and collapsing into UMI consensus sequences were performed with MIGEC, and V(D)J alignment was carried out with MiXCR. Clonotypes responding to the vaccine were identified with edgeR on replicate PBMC samples, with the criteria of FDR below 0.01 and a log2 fold change above 5 up to day 15. Each bulk clonotype received a CD4 or CD8 identity based on whether the sequenced CD4 or CD8 repertoire contained that clonotype at higher abundance. TCRdb cleaned the public reads at Q25 with fastp, built clones with MiXCR and kept in-frame beta chains. Here each entry gathers all rows of one CDR3 protein and keeps the most common genes and DNA. The V and J calls come from TCRdb's annotation, not from the publication. This sample gives fewer than 450,000 distinct CDR3 sequences in total; 11% of them show up just once. The top ten constitute around 18% of the sample.

Sequenced here: PBMCs, sampled on the day of the first yellow fever vaccination. The TCR sequence derives from a young man who received the YFV17D yellow fever vaccine. The chain is made from TRBV12-3 or TRBV12-4 and TRBJ1-3, with 10 bases in between that match TRBD1. The CDR3 region has the sequence CASSLFGTGVSGNTIYF. The DNA reads TGTGCCAGCAGTCTCTTCGGGACAGGGGTCTCTGGAAACACCATATATTTT.